A selection of T cell receptor beta chains follows, all from one sample in a study of cytomegalovirus exposure and HLA in healthy donors. Assay: immunoSEQ multiplex PCR; the TCRdb copy retains only in-frame clones and omits some. The sample yields some 150,000 clones, roughly 80% seen once. Sequencing used PBMCs. These receptors all stem from a female donor in good health and CMV-seronegative. CDR3s include the opening cysteine and the closing phenylalanine or tryptophan. Fields, in order: CDR3 protein, CDR3 DNA, J gene, D gene, V gene, clone size. The D gene is left open where the match is weak. The size of a clone is reported for some rows only, either as once, few or many, or as a class for expanded clones.

CAWSPRENEQFF,TGTGCCTGGAGTCCGAGGGAGAATGAGCAGTTCTTC,TRBJ2-1,.,TRBV30,.
CASSQEVTGGDEQYF,TGTGCCAGCAGCCAAGAGGTCACAGGGGGCGACGAGCAGTACTTC,TRBJ2-7,TRBD1,TRBV5-4,few
CACGASGSNEQFF,TGCGCCTGCGGGGCTAGCGGGAGTAATGAGCAGTTCTTC,TRBJ2-1,TRBD2,TRBV5-1,.
CASSGRATGVDGNTIYF,TGTGCCAGCAGCGGACGTGCGACAGGGGTCGACGGAAACACCATATATTTT,TRBJ1-3,TRBD1,TRBV7-6,.
CASRPIAGEYNEQFF,TGTGCCAGCAGGCCTATAGCGGGGGAGTACAATGAGCAGTTCTTC,TRBJ2-1,TRBD2,TRBV2,.
CSTGSSRGYTF,TGCAGCACAGGGTCTTCGCGTGGCTACACCTTC,TRBJ1-2,.,TRBV29-1,.
CASSHPGTGGSNTEAFF,TGTGCCAGCAGCCATCCGGGAACGGGGGGCTCGAACACTGAAGCTTTCTTT,TRBJ1-1,.,TRBV7-9,.
CASSPPLIGGDNSPLHF,TGTGCCAGCAGCCCCCCCCTCATCGGCGGAGATAATTCACCCCTCCACTTT,TRBJ1-6,.,TRBV7-9,.
CASRLDGIGNSPLHF,TGTGCCAGCAGACTAGACGGGATTGGTAATTCACCCCTCCACTTT,TRBJ1-6,.,TRBV6-5,.
CASSLGETSNNEQFF,TGCGCCAGCAGCTTGGGTGAGACTAGCAACAATGAGCAGTTCTTC,TRBJ2-1,TRBD2,TRBV5-1,.
CASSLRGGQSYGYTF,TGTGCCAGCAGCTTGAGAGGGGGACAGTCTTATGGCTACACCTTC,TRBJ1-2,TRBD1,TRBV5-5,once
CASSPGAEQYF,TGTGCCAGCAGCCCAGGGGCGGAGCAGTACTTC,TRBJ2-7,.,TRBV7-9,.
CASSNTAPTGELFF,TGTGCCAGCAGCAATACAGCCCCCACCGGGGAGCTGTTTTTT,TRBJ2-2,.,TRBV7-3,.